The sequence of this T cell receptor beta chain was determined in a study of T cell responses to AZD1222 COVID-19 vaccine (dated by TCRdb to the early 2020s). Describing the broader study: AZD1222 recipients with second doses at about 4 weeks or about 12 weeks were pooled, because spike-specific TCR depth and breadth did not differ between schedules. A total of 233 trial participants underwent TCR sequencing, of whom some 210 received two doses of AZD1222 and about 25 received two doses of the MenACWY control vaccine. Trial participants were enrolled by age into 18-55, 56-69 and 70-plus year subgroups, with around 140, 26 and 57 TCR-sequenced participants respectively. The full study reports these points: Because no day 14 peak-response samples were available, repertoires were characterized only after the peak T cell response. Participants were mostly white British, with more females than males. The authors suggested clonal diversity may have been underestimated. Vaccine-associated CD4 TCRs spanned the whole spike protein, with dominant responses in regions 160-218 and 743-854. The 56-69-year group was small, and its depth increase did not reach significance, likely because of low power. Conclusions about previously exposed vaccinees were limited because only a handful of AZD1222 recipients were SARS-CoV-2 seropositive at baseline. Reportedly, almost half of the unique spike-specific TCRs recognized epitopes lying outside the regions that are mutated in the B.1.351 and B.1.1.7 variants. After two AZD1222 doses, both the breadth and the depth of spike-specific TCRs were significantly higher than at day 0 and than in MenACWY recipients.

This clone has more than one count but fewer than ten. Its antigen remains unidentified. There are no base qualities to consult, and no much larger clone falls within one base. The CDR3 regions of human TCRbeta chains were analyzed by immunosequencing. The study's own analysis went as follows. Repertoire TCRs were checked for matches against a reference library of SARS-CoV-2-specific TCRs that had been generated using the MIRA antigen-specificity platform. Breadth meant the fraction of unique TCRs that were SARS-CoV-2-associated, whereas depth meant the fraction of total T cells that were SARS-CoV-2-associated. Each spike-specific TCR was assigned to its reactive spike region and to a CD4 or CD8 class using the MIRA data. Log10-transformed breadth and depth values were compared by one-way ANOVA with Sidak's multiple comparisons tests. The table comes from immuneACCESS by way of TCRdb, which keeps in-frame sequences with V and J called. Part of the clones is missing from these tables; in studies checked, under half for an unresolved V gene and the rest for unknown reasons. That table furnishes V, J and clone size, whereas the DNA furnished D and trimming. The sample records around 160,000 clones, 88% of which are singletons. The top ten clones comprise around 5.2% of the sample.

V is cut by 3 bases and J by 1 base, and the space between the germline ends is 12 bases. The CDR3 starts with the cysteine, ends with the phenylalanine, and has 15 residues. CDR3 DNA is the only sequence kept; it has 45 bases, read in frame from the first base. The germline V gene specifies MDHEN as CDR1 and SYDVKM as CDR2. In the paper's terms, the time point label means: baseline before first vaccination. Vaccinee samples came from UK trials COV001 and COV002, including a single-blind randomized controlled phase 2/3 trial of AZD1222 (ChAdOx1 nCoV-19) in healthy adults. Trial participant PBMC samples were collected at day 0 and day 28 after the second dose for TCRbeta chain sequencing.

The sequence came from an adult in good health. This sample comprised peripheral blood, obtained on day 0 of AZD1222 vaccination. This sequence uses TRBV28 and TRBJ1-1; a tentative D match to TRBD1 spans 5 bases. The nucleotides are TGTGCCAGCAGTTTCGGACTACAGGAGAACACTGAAGCTTTCTTT. The resulting protein is CASSFGLQENTEAFF.